One and the same sample provided the 29 T cell receptor beta chains below, sequenced in a study of blood T cell repertoires in COVID-19. The assay was immunoSEQ multiplex PCR, and TCRdb's table has in-frame clones only and misses some. The data contain almost 95,000 clones, 80% to 85% of them seen just once; the ten biggest clones take up around 6.6%. Sequenced material: peripheral blood. The receptors were gathered from a man aged 55-75 years with acute or convalescent COVID-19.

The CDR3 nucleotides are TGTGCCAGCATCCCTCTCCTCTATTACGACTCTAGCACAGATACGCAGTATTTT. Amino acid sequence: CASIPLLYYDSSTDTQYF. This chain connects TRBV2 to TRBJ2-3; D is undetermined. The germline V gene encodes CDR1 SNHLY and CDR2 FYNNEI. The CDR3 runs 18 residues. Between the trimmed V and J ends, which lost 7 bases and 0 bases, there was a span of 23 bases.

DNA of the CDR3: TGTGCCAGCAGCGACGGACAGTTGTACACTGAAGCTTTCTTT. As protein: CASSDGQLYTEAFF. The chain carries TRBV5-4 and TRBJ1-1; D perhaps matches TRBD1 (6 bases). The CDR3 spans 14 residues. Trimming stripped 4 bases from V and 3 bases from J, with 13 bases between. Germline loops: CDR1 SGHNT, CDR2 YYREEE (reference sequence).

The chain couples TRBV6-2 or TRBV6-3 to TRBJ1-3; tentatively, D is TRBD1 (6 bases). The V gene's germline CDR1 is MNHEY and CDR2 SVGEGT. This CDR3 spans 16 amino acids. V shed 6 bases and J shed 0 bases, with 15 bases lying between them. The DNA of the CDR3 is TGTGCCAGCAGCGCTCAGGGGAAGAGCTCTGGAAACACCATATATTTT. Amino acids: CASSAQGKSSGNTIYF.

The J gene is TRBJ1-2, the V gene TRBV5-6; D call uncertain. The CDR3 is 13 amino acids. With 4 bases removed from V and 1 base from J, the gap between germline ends came to 8 bases. Germline CDR1 and CDR2: SGHDT and YYEEEE. The CDR3 sequence is CASSTDNNYGYTF. For the CDR3, the DNA is TGTGCCAGCAGCACTGACAATAACTATGGCTACACCTTC.

This clone was seen once. V gene TRBV21-1 combines with J gene TRBJ2-5; the D call in the table, TRBD2, was not verified against the DNA. TRBV21-1 is an annotated pseudogene. The CDR3 totals 14 residues. For the CDR3, the DNA is TGTGCCATCCGACTAGCGACCGGTGGGGAGACCCAGTACTTC. The encoded protein is CAIRLATGGETQYF.

The chain couples TRBV5-1 to TRBJ2-3; 7 bases match TRBD2. Germline-derived CDR1 and CDR2 are SGHRS and YFSETQ. The junction had 9 bases not matched to a gene; V was cut back by 4 bases and J by 4 bases. The CDR3 is made up of 15 amino acids. CDR3 nucleotides: TGCGCCAGCAGCGAGTGGACTAGAGCCTCAGATACGCAGTATTTT. This encodes CASSEWTRASDTQYF.

The chain couples TRBV7-8 to TRBJ2-1, with 14 bases fitting TRBD2. CDR3 length equals 17 residues. Germline CDR1 is SGHVS and CDR2 is FQNEAQ. V lost 0 bases, J lost 8 bases, and 6 bases stayed unmatched. The CDR3 loop reads CASSLASTSGGAYEQFF. CDR3 sequence (DNA): TGTGCCAGCAGCTTAGCATCGACTAGCGGGGGGGCTTATGAGCAGTTCTTC.

This clone turned up a few times. V and J are TRBV5-4 and TRBJ2-3; TRBD2 is a possible D gene (5 bases). The CDR3 contains 14 residues. V was trimmed by 2 bases and J by 4 bases, leaving 11 bases between them. Germline-derived CDR1 and CDR2 are SGHNT and YYREEE (reference sequence). The CDR3 protein is CASSFGVVADTQYF. The CDR3 nucleotides are TGTGCCAGCAGCTTCGGGGTTGTGGCAGATACGCAGTATTTT.

A few counts support this clone. J is TRBJ1-5 and V is TRBV23-1, with no clear D. TRBV23-1 is noted as an ORF with a role that remains uncertain. This CDR3 contains 12 residues. Trimming took off 6 bases at V and 5 bases at J, with 8 bases between the two ends. Written as DNA, the CDR3 is TGCGCCAGCAGGCCTTACTATCAGCCCCAGCATTTT. Translated, it gives CASRPYYQPQHF.

The chain has TRBV5-6 and TRBJ2-7; no firm D call. Germline V gene lookup returns CDR1 SGHDT and CDR2 YYEEEE. The CDR3 has 11 amino acids. The V end was cut by 2 bases, the J end by 4 bases, with 4 bases between. The CDR3 DNA sequence: TGTGCCAGCAGCTTTAATTACGAGCAGTACTTC. Protein sequence: CASSFNYEQYF.

J is TRBJ1-4 and V is TRBV5-1; 8 bases match TRBD1. V was pared by 4 bases and J by 8 bases, with 7 bases of the junction left unmatched. Per the germline V gene, CDR1 is SGHRS and CDR2 is YFSETQ. This CDR3 is 14 amino acids long. This chain's CDR3 is CASSPDRADEKLFF. CDR3 bases: TGCGCCAGCAGCCCGGACAGGGCGGACGAAAAACTGTTTTTT.

This rearrangement joins TRBV28 to TRBJ2-4; 8 bases are shared with TRBD2. In germline, CDR1 is MDHEN, CDR2 SYDVKM. J lost 13 bases, V lost 3 bases, and 14 bases had no gene match. The CDR3 is made up of 15 amino acids. CDR3 sequence reads: CASSFGGARGQLQYF. The CDR3 nucleotides are TGTGCCAGCAGTTTCGGGGGGGCGCGAGGTCAACTACAGTACTTC. The entire variable domain, with the rest obtained from reference TRBV28 and TRBJ2-4, is as follows: DVKVTQSSRYLVKRTGEKVFLECVQDMDHENMFWYRQDPGLGLRLIYFSYDVKMKEKGDIPEGYSVSREKKERFSLILESASTNQTSMYLCASSFGGARGQLQYFGAGTRLSVL.

The chain couples TRBV21-1 to TRBJ2-3; the table gives TRBD1 as D, unverified against the DNA. TRBV21-1 is a listed pseudogene. The CDR3 totals 11 residues. The CDR3 here is CASSTGDTQYF. For the CDR3, the DNA is TGTGCCAGCAGCACAGGGGATACGCAGTATTTT.

The chain recombines TRBV30 with TRBJ1-5; D is perhaps TRBD1 (5 bases). Germline loops: CDR1 GTSNPN, CDR2 SVGIG (reference sequence). This CDR3 has 17 amino acids. Trimming pared 2 bases from V and 0 bases from J, leaving 17 bases between. The CDR3 is CAWSRGPDPNSNQPQHF. The CDR3 DNA follows: TGTGCCTGGAGTAGGGGTCCAGATCCTAATAGCAATCAGCCCCAGCATTTT.

The chain uses TRBV24-1 and TRBJ1-2, with TRBD1 identical over 7 bases. The ends lost 2 bases at V and 5 bases at J; junction bases unmatched: 7. The CDR3 is 15 amino acids. Germline loops: CDR1 KGHDR, CDR2 SFDVKD. The CDR3 spells CATSDSRQGDYGYTF. CDR3 DNA: TGTGCCACCAGTGATTCAAGACAGGGCGATTATGGCTACACCTTC.

This clone was observed a few times. The rearrangement uses TRBV6-5 and TRBJ2-2, with D uncertain. CDR3 length equals 14 residues. V was trimmed by 3 bases and J by 2 bases, leaving 7 bases between them. CDR1 and CDR2 from the germline V gene are MNHEY and SVGAGI. The CDR3 bases are TGTGCCAGCAGTTATAACTCCAACACCGGGGAGCTGTTTTTT. Protein sequence: CASSYNSNTGELFF.

The chain is built from TRBV6-6 and TRBJ1-1; 9 bases are a match to TRBD1. This CDR3 spans 15 amino acids. CDR1 is MNHNY, CDR2 SVGAGI, per germline (reference sequence). The V segment lost 0 bases and the J segment 4 bases; nucleotides outside the gene matches: 3. CDR3 bases: TGTGCCAGCAGTTACTCGATGGACAGGGGCACTGAAGCTTTCTTT. Translating it yields CASSYSMDRGTEAFF.

V usage is TRBV5-1 and J usage is TRBJ1-2, with a tentative D call TRBD1 (6 bases). CDR1 is SGHRS, CDR2 YFSETQ, per germline. The length of the CDR3 is 14 residues. V was trimmed by 1 base and J by 6 bases, leaving 13 bases between them. CDR3 in DNA: TGCGCCAGCAGCTTGACAGGGTCTATAGATGGCTACACCTTC. Protein sequence: CASSLTGSIDGYTF.

V is TRBV4-3 and J is TRBJ2-7, with 10 bases matching TRBD1. The CDR3 spans 15 residues. V shed 1 base, J shed 5 bases, and the junction held 5 bases outside the gene matches. CDR1 LGHNA and CDR2 YSLEER come from the germline V gene. CDR3 amino acids: CASSQGDRGRHEQYF. CDR3 nucleotide sequence: TGCGCCAGCAGCCAAGGGGACAGGGGCCGCCACGAGCAGTACTTC.

CDR3 sequence: CASSFTPQRLAGYTGELFF. The CDR3 DNA reads TGCGCCAGCAGCTTTACTCCACAGAGACTAGCGGGGTACACCGGGGAGCTGTTTTTT. The rearrangement uses TRBV5-1 and TRBJ2-2; TRBD2 matches 11 bases. After removal of 2 bases from V and 3 bases from J, the junction contained 12 bases not matched to a gene. The germline gives CDR1 SGHRS, CDR2 YFSETQ. CDR3 length equals 19 residues.

The gene calls are TRBV12-3 or TRBV12-4 and TRBJ1-4; 9 bases align to TRBD1. There are 13 residues in the CDR3. V lost 8 bases, J lost 7 bases, and 5 bases stayed unmatched. In DNA form, the CDR3 reads TGTGCCAGCGGCGACAGGGGGAGTGAAAAACTGTTTTTT. Translating it yields CASGDRGSEKLFF.

CDR3 nucleotides: TGTGCCAGCAGCTTAGGGCTGCGGGAAAAACTGTTTTTT. The encoded protein is CASSLGLREKLFF. The chain combines TRBV7-6 with TRBJ1-4, with D uncertain. Germline V lookup: CDR1 SGHVS, CDR2 FNYEAQ. Between the trimmed V and J ends, which lost 1 base and 8 bases, there was a span of 8 bases. The CDR3 loop spans 13 amino acids.

The rearrangement joins TRBV11-3 to TRBJ1-4; the match to TRBD1 covers 9 bases. The germline CDR1 and CDR2 sequences are SGHNT and YENEEA. Unmatched junction bases numbered 3, after V lost 5 bases and J lost 2 bases. The CDR3 has 15 amino acids. The CDR3, as DNA: TGTGCCAGCAGCCCGGGACAGGGCACTAATGAAAAACTGTTTTTT. Protein product: CASSPGQGTNEKLFF.

This clone was picked up a small number of times. The J gene is TRBJ2-4, the V gene TRBV3-1 (or the pseudogene TRBV3-2), with a weak D call TRBD2 (6 bases). The V end lost 3 bases, the J end lost 1 base, and 13 bases lay between the germline ends. CDR1 is LGHDT and CDR2 is YNNKEL in the germline V gene (reference sequence). The CDR3 contains 16 residues. The CDR3 DNA sequence: TGTGCCAGCAGCCATGCGGGGAGTCAGGCCAAAAACATTCAGTACTTC. It specifies CASSHAGSQAKNIQYF.

V usage is TRBV10-2 and J usage is TRBJ1-5; unclear D gene. Trimming took off 0 bases at V and 6 bases at J, with 6 bases between the two ends. The CDR3 has 13 amino acids. The germline V gene has CDR1 WSHSY and CDR2 SAAADI. The CDR3 DNA reads as TGCGCCAGCAGTGAGTCGGGCAGTCAGCCCCAGCATTTT. Amino acid sequence: CASSESGSQPQHF.

The chain carries TRBV2 and TRBJ2-1; no clear D. From germline, CDR1 is SNHLY and CDR2 FYNNEI. The V gene lost 6 bases and the J gene lost 7 bases, with 10 bases spanning the gap. This CDR3 region has 12 residues. This CDR3 reads CASSLKWNEQFF. The CDR3 DNA sequence: TGTGCCAGCAGCCTAAAATGGAATGAGCAGTTCTTC.

The chain employs TRBV7-9 and TRBJ1-2, with 7 bases fitting TRBD1. V gave up 5 bases and J gave up 4 bases; unmatched junction bases: 10. The CDR3 length is 15 residues. Germline values: CDR1 SEHNR, CDR2 FQNEAQ (reference sequence). The CDR3 reads CASSPTGGDSYGYTF. The CDR3 coding sequence is TGTGCCAGCAGCCCTACGGGGGGGGACAGCTATGGCTACACCTTC.

J is TRBJ1-4 and V is TRBV21-1. TRBV21-1 is a pseudogene. This CDR3 contains 17 residues. The CDR3 nucleotides read TGTGCCAGCAGCACACAAGGGGGGGTCCTGGCTAATGAAAAACTGTTTTTT. It codes for CASSTQGGVLANEKLFF.

This clone was seen only a few times. The gene calls are TRBV28 and TRBJ2-7; 8 bases match TRBD1. Germline assignment: CDR1 MDHEN and CDR2 SYDVKM. This CDR3 has 14 amino acids. With 4 bases clipped from V and 5 bases from J, the junction kept 7 bases outside the gene matches. In DNA form, the CDR3 reads TGTGCCAGCAGTTCAGCCAGGGGGCAGGACGAGCAGTACTTC. This gives the protein CASSSARGQDEQYF.